This TCR beta chain appears in the sequencing data of a study of beta chain features in type 1 diabetes. Study overall: In age, gender and cell yields, patients were similar to healthy donors.

This CDR3 has 12 amino acids. V gave up 4 bases and J gave up 8 bases; unmatched junction bases: 2. CDR1 MNHNY and CDR2 SVGAGI come from the germline V gene (reference sequence). Sequencing targeted expressed TCRB transcripts, as all isolated RNA had been reverse transcribed. Reads from naive, central memory and regulatory T cell samples averaged approximately 3.7 million. Using immunoSEQ multiplex PCR, the repertoire was profiled, and TCRdb retains in-frame clones only, with some absent. The sample contains over 700,000 clones, roughly 17% of which appear only once. This receptor was identified in a woman younger than 35 in good health. This sequence joins TRBV6-6 and TRBJ1-1, with 9 bases identical to TRBD1. The sequenced sample was naive CD4+ T cells from blood. The CDR3: CASSLGQGEAFF. CDR3 sequence (DNA): TGTGCCAGCAGTTTAGGACAGGGGGAAGCTTTCTTT.